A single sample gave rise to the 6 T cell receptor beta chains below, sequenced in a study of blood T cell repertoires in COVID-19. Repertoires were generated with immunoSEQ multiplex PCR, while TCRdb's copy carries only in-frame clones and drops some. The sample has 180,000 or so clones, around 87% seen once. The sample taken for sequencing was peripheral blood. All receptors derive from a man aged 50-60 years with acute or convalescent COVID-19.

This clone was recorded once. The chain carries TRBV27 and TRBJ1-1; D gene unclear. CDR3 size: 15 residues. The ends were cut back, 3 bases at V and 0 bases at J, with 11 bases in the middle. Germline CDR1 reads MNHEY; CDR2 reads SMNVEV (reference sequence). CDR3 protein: CASSLIPGLNTEAFF. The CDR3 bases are TGTGCCAGCAGTTTGATTCCAGGCCTGAACACTGAAGCTTTCTTT.

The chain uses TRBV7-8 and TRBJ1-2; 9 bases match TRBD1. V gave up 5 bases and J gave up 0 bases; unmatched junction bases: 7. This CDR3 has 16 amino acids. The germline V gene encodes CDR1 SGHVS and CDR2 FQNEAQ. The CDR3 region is CASSPRDRASNYGYTF. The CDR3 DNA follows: TGTGCCAGCAGCCCAAGGGACAGGGCTTCTAACTATGGCTACACCTTC. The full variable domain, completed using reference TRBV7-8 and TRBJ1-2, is GAGVSQSPRYKVAKRGQDVALRCDPISGHVSLFWYQQALGQGPEFLTYFQNEAQLDKSGLPSDRFFAERPEGSVSTLKIQRTQQEDSAVYLCASSPRDRASNYGYTFGSGTRLTVV.

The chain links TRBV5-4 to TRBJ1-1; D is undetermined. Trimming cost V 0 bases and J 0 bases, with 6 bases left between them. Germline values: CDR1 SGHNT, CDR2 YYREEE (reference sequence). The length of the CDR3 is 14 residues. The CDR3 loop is CASSLDRVNTEAFF. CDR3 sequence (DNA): TGTGCCAGCAGCTTGGATAGAGTGAACACTGAAGCTTTCTTT.

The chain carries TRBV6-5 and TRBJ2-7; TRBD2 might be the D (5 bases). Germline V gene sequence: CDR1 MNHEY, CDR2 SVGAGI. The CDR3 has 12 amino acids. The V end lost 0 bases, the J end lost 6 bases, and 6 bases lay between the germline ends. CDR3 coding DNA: TGTGCCAGCAGTTACTCCAGCGGCGAGCAGTACGTC. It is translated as CASSYSSGEQYV.

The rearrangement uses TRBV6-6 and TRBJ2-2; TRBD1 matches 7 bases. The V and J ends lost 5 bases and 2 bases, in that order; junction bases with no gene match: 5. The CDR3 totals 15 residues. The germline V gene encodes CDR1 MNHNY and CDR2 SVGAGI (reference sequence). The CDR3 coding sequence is TGTGCCAGCAGTCGCTGGACAGGAAACACCGGGGAGCTGTTTTTT. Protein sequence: CASSRWTGNTGELFF.

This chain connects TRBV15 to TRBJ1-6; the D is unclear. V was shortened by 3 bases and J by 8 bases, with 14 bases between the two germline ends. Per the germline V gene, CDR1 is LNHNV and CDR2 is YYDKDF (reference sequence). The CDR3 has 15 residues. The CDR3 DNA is TGTGCCACCAGCAGGACGGGAGGGAGGGATTCACCCCTCCACTTT. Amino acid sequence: CATSRTGGRDSPLHF.